This T cell receptor beta chain was obtained from a study of cytotoxic CD8 clonotypes in ibrutinib-treated CLL. Regarding the study as a whole: Clonality correlated strongly with circulating CD8+ T cells and exceeded age-matched healthy donors at baseline. Baseline levels were approached again at progression, after clonality had risen at ibrutinib response. Clonotypes that were public were uncommon, and they contracted or stayed stable on treatment.

A remark on this clone: Its antigen is unknown.

Targeted sequencing depth ranged from 1 in 200,000 to 1 in 1 million T cells. Produced via immunoSEQ multiplex PCR; TCRdb's table is partial and in-frame only. This table holds around 310,000 clones, roughly 85% found once. The CDR3 has 11 amino acids. Germline CDR1 LGHNA, CDR2 YNFKEQ. Trimming removed 1 base from V and 6 bases from J, with 2 bases in between. The sequence was collected from a human donor with chronic lymphocytic leukemia. The input for sequencing was PBMCs, taken before ibrutinib treatment. This sequence joins TRBV4-2 and TRBJ2-3; D unclear. The CDR3 loop is CASSQGDTQYF. CDR3 DNA sequence: TGTGCCAGCAGCCAAGGGGATACGCAGTATTTT.